This T cell receptor beta chain emerged from a study of T cell repertoires in cytomegalovirus infection. Trimming removed 0 bases from V and 4 bases from J; junction bases left unmatched: 12. Germline lookup yields CDR1 SGHNT and CDR2 YYREEE (reference sequence). The CDR3 is 17 residues long. TCRdb called the reads again in MiXCR, with one record for every CDR3 protein. The table includes fewer than 950,000 distinct CDR3 sequences, 32% detected once. About this clonotype itself: What it binds is unknown.

The chain couples TRBV5-4 to TRBJ2-5; 7 nucleotides line up with TRBD2. This TCR derives from a human donor in good health (CMV status not recorded). Some clones in this sample may be carry-over from other donors' samples. Sequences were derived from cultured CD8+ T cells from PBMCs, sampled from culture after CMV antigen stimulation. DNA for the CDR3: TGTGCCAGCAGCTTGGAGGAAGTGTTGGGCGGGGGAGAGACCCAGTACTTC. Its protein product is CASSLEEVLGGGETQYF.